A selection of T cell receptor beta chains follows, all from one sample in a study of T-cell reconstitution after alpha-beta-depleted transplantation in children. TCRdb reprocessed the PCR reads with MiXCR, giving one entry per CDR3 protein. The table lists 250,000 to 400,000 distinct CDR3 sequences, more than 20% of them singletons. Sequences were derived from PBMCs, mostly from graft donor cells, sampled 180 days after TCRalphabeta/CD19-depleted stem cell transplant. These receptors were taken from a male patient younger than 18 who had a stem cell transplant for acute lymphoblastic leukemia, so the T cells may come from the graft donor. Each CDR3 is given with its conserved first and last residue. The D gene is left open where the match is weak. Rows may omit the clone size; those that give it use once, few, many or a size class.

j_gene: TRBJ2-7
abundance: few
d_gene: .
len: 14
v_gene: TRBV6-5
CDR3aa: CASSYGRYSYEQYF
CDR3nt: TGTGCCAGCAGTTACGGCAGGTACTCCTACGAGCAGTACTTC

j_gene: TRBJ2-3
abundance: few
d_gene: TRBD2
len: 18
v_gene: TRBV7-3
CDR3aa: CASSLTFGTSGSTDTQYF
CDR3nt: TGTGCCAGCAGCTTAACGTTTGGGACTAGCGGTAGCACAGATACGCAGTATTTT

j_gene: TRBJ2-7
abundance: .
d_gene: .
len: 16
v_gene: TRBV29-1
CDR3aa: CSVRRPGQAFPYEQYF
CDR3nt: TGCAGCGTCCGACGCCCGGGGCAGGCTTTCCCCTACGAGCAGTACTTC

j_gene: TRBJ2-1
abundance: .
d_gene: TRBD2
len: 16
v_gene: TRBV2
CDR3aa: CASKNGGTSGYNEQFF
CDR3nt: TGTGCCAGCAAAAACGGAGGGACTAGCGGATACAATGAGCAGTTCTTC

j_gene: TRBJ2-3
abundance: .
d_gene: .
len: 15
v_gene: TRBV12-3/TRBV12-4
CDR3aa: CASSLKGLSTDTQYF
CDR3nt: TGTGCCAGCAGTTTAAAAGGGCTGAGCACAGATACGCAGTATTTT

j_gene: TRBJ2-7
abundance: few
d_gene: .
len: 15
v_gene: TRBV10-2
CDR3aa: CASRLEDYSFHEQYF
CDR3nt: TGCGCCAGCAGATTGGAGGACTATTCATTCCACGAGCAGTACTTC

j_gene: TRBJ2-7
abundance: few
d_gene: TRBD2
len: 16
v_gene: TRBV4-1
CDR3aa: CASSPFGGLAPYEQYF
CDR3nt: TGCGCCAGCAGCCCCTTTGGGGGACTAGCCCCATACGAGCAGTACTTC

j_gene: TRBJ2-7
abundance: .
d_gene: TRBD1
len: 12
v_gene: TRBV20-1
CDR3aa: CSATGGRPEQYF
CDR3nt: TGCAGTGCCACAGGGGGCCGCCCCGAGCAGTACTTC

j_gene: TRBJ2-7
abundance: few
d_gene: .
len: 15
v_gene: TRBV5-1
CDR3aa: CASSLEPGWSYEQYF
CDR3nt: TGCGCCAGCAGCTTGGAACCGGGTTGGTCCTACGAGCAGTACTTC

j_gene: TRBJ2-3
abundance: few
d_gene: TRBD2
len: 17
v_gene: TRBV6-1
CDR3aa: CASSQLAGGRGTDTQYF
CDR3nt: TGTGCCAGCAGCCAACTAGCGGGAGGGAGGGGCACAGATACGCAGTATTTT

j_gene: TRBJ2-1
abundance: .
d_gene: TRBD2
len: 16
v_gene: TRBV3-1
CDR3aa: CASSQEGLAGGGRQFF
CDR3nt: TGTGCCAGCAGCCAAGAAGGTCTAGCGGGAGGTGGGCGGCAGTTCTTC

j_gene: TRBJ1-5
abundance: .
d_gene: .
len: 15
v_gene: TRBV15
CDR3aa: CATSRQGSGNQPQHF
CDR3nt: TGTGCCACCAGCAGACAGGGATCGGGGAATCAGCCCCAGCATTTT

j_gene: TRBJ1-1
abundance: few
d_gene: .
len: 13
v_gene: TRBV29-1
CDR3aa: CSVGVARNTEAFF
CDR3nt: TGCAGCGTTGGCGTTGCCAGGAACACTGAAGCTTTCTTT

j_gene: TRBJ2-1
abundance: .
d_gene: TRBD2
len: 15
v_gene: TRBV4-1
CDR3aa: CASSQEGGVYNEQFF
CDR3nt: TGCGCCAGCAGCCAAGAGGGAGGGGTATACAATGAGCAGTTCTTC

j_gene: TRBJ1-5
abundance: .
d_gene: .
len: 13
v_gene: TRBV7-9
CDR3aa: CASSRHGNQPQHF
CDR3nt: TGTGCCAGCAGCCGACATGGGAATCAGCCCCAGCATTTT

j_gene: TRBJ1-2
abundance: .
d_gene: .
len: 16
v_gene: TRBV5-1
CDR3aa: CASSLAVAGLSYGYTF
CDR3nt: TGCGCCAGCAGCTTGGCTGTGGCAGGCCTCTCCTATGGCTACACCTTC

j_gene: TRBJ2-7
abundance: .
d_gene: .
len: 12
v_gene: TRBV18
CDR3aa: CASSRQDYEQYF
CDR3nt: TGTGCCAGCTCACGCCAGGATTACGAGCAGTACTTC

j_gene: TRBJ1-1
abundance: .
d_gene: .
len: 14
v_gene: TRBV6-1
CDR3aa: CASSDLPQYTEAFF
CDR3nt: TGTGCCAGCAGTGACCTCCCCCAGTACACTGAAGCTTTCTTT

j_gene: TRBJ2-5
abundance: many
d_gene: .
len: 16
v_gene: TRBV5-1
CDR3aa: CASRIRTRGAEETQYF
CDR3nt: TGCGCCAGCAGGATAAGGACAAGGGGGGCCGAAGAGACCCAGTACTTC

j_gene: TRBJ2-2
abundance: few
d_gene: TRBD2
len: 18
v_gene: TRBV5-1
CDR3aa: CASSLRTSGSTGTGELFF
CDR3nt: TGCGCCAGCAGCTTGAGGACTAGCGGGAGTACGGGCACCGGGGAGCTGTTTTTT

j_gene: TRBJ2-1
abundance: many
d_gene: .
len: 14
v_gene: TRBV4-1
CDR3aa: CASSPLSGYNEQFF
CDR3nt: TGCGCCAGCAGCCCGCTTTCGGGGTACAATGAGCAGTTCTTC

j_gene: TRBJ2-3
abundance: .
d_gene: TRBD2
len: 21
v_gene: TRBV20-1
CDR3aa: CSAWINWGTSGQRESWDTQYF
CDR3nt: TGCAGTGCTTGGATTAACTGGGGGACCAGTGGGCAGCGGGAGTCCTGGGATACGCAGTATTTT

j_gene: TRBJ2-1
abundance: .
d_gene: TRBD2
len: 16
v_gene: TRBV6-5
CDR3aa: CASSYFPQTSGDEQFF
CDR3nt: TGTGCCAGCAGTTACTTCCCACAGACTAGCGGGGATGAGCAGTTCTTC

j_gene: TRBJ2-7
abundance: .
d_gene: TRBD1
len: 19
v_gene: TRBV6-4
CDR3aa: CASSGLTLFPGQGFYEQYF
CDR3nt: TGTGCCAGCAGTGGACTTACACTTTTCCCGGGACAGGGGTTCTACGAGCAGTACTTC

j_gene: TRBJ2-5
abundance: few
d_gene: .
len: 16
v_gene: TRBV9
CDR3aa: CASSGWGLAEQETQYF
CDR3nt: TGTGCCAGCAGCGGATGGGGTTTAGCGGAGCAAGAGACCCAGTACTTC

j_gene: TRBJ1-2
abundance: few
d_gene: .
len: 16
v_gene: TRBV7-8
CDR3aa: CASSLYGGGANYGYTF
CDR3nt: TGTGCCAGCAGCTTATACGGCGGGGGAGCTAACTATGGCTACACCTTC

j_gene: TRBJ2-1
abundance: medium-sized
d_gene: TRBD2
len: 15
v_gene: TRBV6-1
CDR3aa: CASSIAGPVVREQFF
CDR3nt: TGTGCCAGCAGTATAGCGGGACCGGTCGTTCGGGAGCAGTTCTTC

j_gene: TRBJ2-7
abundance: few
d_gene: TRBD2
len: 16
v_gene: TRBV3-1
CDR3aa: CASSQGSSGLIYEQYF
CDR3nt: TGTGCCAGCAGCCAAGGTAGTAGCGGGCTAATCTACGAGCAGTACTTC

j_gene: TRBJ2-3
abundance: .
d_gene: TRBD2
len: 15
v_gene: TRBV20-1
CDR3aa: CSASLAGGSWDTQYF
CDR3nt: TGCAGTGCATCTCTAGCGGGGGGGTCCTGGGATACGCAGTATTTT

j_gene: TRBJ1-5
abundance: many
d_gene: TRBD1
len: 15
v_gene: TRBV5-1
CDR3aa: CASSLGTGNSQPQHF
CDR3nt: TGCGCCAGCAGCTTGGGGACAGGGAATAGTCAGCCCCAGCATTTT

j_gene: TRBJ2-7
abundance: .
d_gene: TRBD2
len: 17
v_gene: TRBV29-1
CDR3aa: CSVASPPSGRVLDEQYF
CDR3nt: TGCAGCGTCGCCTCCCCACCTAGCGGGAGGGTCCTCGACGAGCAGTACTTC

j_gene: TRBJ2-7
abundance: .
d_gene: .
len: 12
v_gene: TRBV29-1
CDR3aa: CSVVSPGLEQYF
CDR3nt: TGCAGCGTTGTGAGCCCGGGCCTCGAGCAGTACTTC

j_gene: TRBJ2-5
abundance: few
d_gene: .
len: 13
v_gene: TRBV29-1
CDR3aa: CSAGPGSQETQYF
CDR3nt: TGCAGCGCCGGGCCGGGTTCTCAAGAGACCCAGTACTTC

j_gene: TRBJ1-5
abundance: many
d_gene: .
len: 15
v_gene: TRBV5-1
CDR3aa: CASSLGVGPNQPQHF
CDR3nt: TGCGCCAGCAGCTTGGGTGTAGGTCCCAATCAGCCCCAGCATTTT

j_gene: TRBJ2-7
abundance: few
d_gene: TRBD2
len: 13
v_gene: TRBV20-1
CDR3aa: CSAGAGGGYEQYF
CDR3nt: TGCAGTGCGGGAGCGGGAGGGGGATACGAGCAGTACTTC

j_gene: TRBJ1-1
abundance: few
d_gene: TRBD1
len: 14
v_gene: TRBV9
CDR3aa: CASSAGGANTEAFF
CDR3nt: TGTGCCAGCAGCGCAGGGGGCGCGAACACTGAAGCTTTCTTT

j_gene: TRBJ1-5
abundance: few
d_gene: .
len: 13
v_gene: TRBV20-1
CDR3aa: CSARATGNQPQHF
CDR3nt: TGCAGTGCTAGGGCCACTGGCAATCAGCCCCAGCATTTT

j_gene: TRBJ2-5
abundance: .
d_gene: .
len: 15
v_gene: TRBV25-1
CDR3aa: CASSPAQGGSETQYF
CDR3nt: TGTGCCAGCAGCCCGGCCCAAGGAGGATCAGAGACCCAGTACTTC

j_gene: TRBJ2-1
abundance: .
d_gene: TRBD2
len: 17
v_gene: TRBV15
CDR3aa: CATSRDRSLADYNEQFF
CDR3nt: TGTGCCACCAGCAGAGATAGGAGTCTAGCGGACTACAATGAGCAGTTCTTC

j_gene: TRBJ2-5
abundance: .
d_gene: TRBD2
len: 17
v_gene: TRBV7-3
CDR3aa: CASSRGLAGGGQETQYF
CDR3nt: TGTGCCAGCAGCAGGGGGCTAGCGGGAGGGGGGCAAGAGACCCAGTACTTC

j_gene: TRBJ2-1
abundance: .
d_gene: TRBD1
len: 16
v_gene: TRBV20-1
CDR3aa: CSARPQGVGSYNEQFF
CDR3nt: TGCAGTGCTAGACCTCAGGGGGTGGGGTCCTACAATGAGCAGTTCTTC

j_gene: TRBJ2-1
abundance: .
d_gene: .
len: 14
v_gene: TRBV4-2
CDR3aa: CASSQQVSYNEQFF
CDR3nt: TGTGCCAGCAGCCAACAGGTCTCCTACAATGAGCAGTTCTTC